Sequencing of this T cell receptor (beta chain) was carried out in a study of CD8+CD57+ T cells in acquired aplastic anemia. Study summary: Sorted CD4+ and CD8+ cell DNA averaged approximately 3 ug.

Regarding the study as a whole: Levels of CD8+ Simpson's diversity were not significantly distinct in patients versus controls.

TCR beta VDJ and CDR3 profiles were obtained from a genomic DNA template. TCRdb ran MiXCR on the reads and lists one entry per CDR3 protein. The sample holds about 210,000 distinct CDR3 sequences; approximately 57% are singletons and the top ten take approximately 30%. V was pared by 4 bases and J by 0 bases, with 4 bases of the junction left unmatched. Germline CDR1 SGDLS, CDR2 YYNGEE. The CDR3 consists of 15 residues. As regards this clonotype: Its antigen is not identified.

This chain links TRBV9 with TRBJ2-7; 10 nucleotides align to TRBD1. This clonotype originated in a human donor in good health. Sequencing used sorted CD4+, CD8+, or CD8+CD57+ T cells (not recorded which) from PBMCs. DNA for the CDR3: TGTGCCAGCAGCCCGACAGGGGGCGACTCCTACGAGCAGTACTTC. Translation gives CASSPTGGDSYEQYF. The full variable domain, rest sourced from reference TRBV9 and TRBJ2-7, is DSGVTQTPKHLITATGQRVTLRCSPRSGDLSVYWYQQSLDQGLQFLIQYYNGEERAKGNILERFSAQQFPDLHSELNLSSLELGDSALYFCASSPTGGDSYEQYFGPGTRLTVT.